This T cell receptor beta chain was identified in a study of human T cells and chemical hapten exposure. Study details: Upper-back patch tests with 0.01% DPC were read at 6 days.

Stated time point: patch test 2, 6 weeks after DPC sensitization. The treatment denotes: therapeutic diphenylcyclopropenone sensitization with weekly scalp DPC. Donation of samples came from alopecia patients who were 18 to 70 years old and suitable for DPC. Per the original data handling: 96,000 or so TCRs per sample was the median, with a range of roughly 23,224 to 750,000. TCRdb analysed the RACE reads with MiXCR anew, one entry per CDR3 protein. These V and J calls originate from TCRdb's pipeline instead of the authors' own analysis. Among 35,000 to 45,000 distinct CDR3 sequences, 8% to 9% were seen once, and the ten largest hold 14% to 15%. Germline CDR1 reads SGHRS; CDR2 reads YFSETQ. V was clipped by 0 bases and J by 0 bases, with 9 bases between them. CDR3 length: 15 amino acids.

The source was whole blood, collected in connection with sensitization to the hapten diphenylcyclopropenone (DPC). V and J are TRBV5-1 and TRBJ1-1; D call uncertain. This receptor was identified in a woman in her thirties or forties with alopecia areata. Some clones in this sample may be carry-over from other donors' samples. The CDR3 sequence is CASSLAPGLNTEAFF. DNA of the CDR3: TGCGCCAGCAGCTTGGCCCCAGGATTGAACACTGAAGCTTTCTTT.